The clone carrying this T cell receptor beta chain was counted only a few times. Its antigen is unidentified. The CDR3 contains 15 residues. V lost 6 bases and J 10 bases, leaving 22 bases between the germline ends. Looked up from germline, CDR1 is MDHEN and CDR2 is SYDVKM. MiXCR, applied by TCRdb to the RT-PCR reads, yields one record per CDR3 protein. The sample lists hundreds of thousands of distinct CDR3 sequences; around 8% were seen once. The source of the sample is a study of response to subunit inactivated influenza vaccine. Regarding the study as a whole: Authors proposed each seasonal influenza vaccination draws in few new T cells.

V is TRBV28 and J is TRBJ2-1, with D possibly being TRBD1 or TRBD2 (6 bases each). This clonotype originated in a man between 50 and 70 years old who received an inactivated influenza vaccine. Sequences were derived from PBMCs from blood, sampled less than 30 months after vaccination. CDR3 region: CASSQPGAELWEQFF. The CDR3 bases are TGTGCCAGCAGCCAACCGGGGGCCGAGCTATGGGAGCAGTTCTTC.